The present T cell receptor beta chain was sequenced within a study of identifying expanded T cells in peripheral blood. Collection occurred without any documented infections or immune events in donors. CDR3 size: 14 residues. CDR1 and CDR2 (germline): GTSNPN, SVGIG (reference sequence). Deletions cut 3 bases from V and 2 bases from J, with 14 bases between. TCRdb's table, derived via immunoSEQ multiplex PCR, lists solely in-frame clones and lacks some. The sample yields 100,000 to 150,000 clones, 86% seen once. A remark on this clone: Its cognate antigen is unknown.

The study's findings and limits: Differentially abundant clones: about 1.2 between replicates, about 17 at approximately two weeks, 18 to 20 at four.

Material: blood. The gene calls are TRBV30 and TRBJ2-7; D might be TRBD1 (6 bases). This clonotype was sampled from a person aged 18-70 years in good health. CDR3 loop: CAWRTTGQTYEQYF. The CDR3 DNA follows: TGTGCCTGGAGGACGACAGGACAAACCTACGAGCAGTACTTC. The full variable domain, rest sourced from reference TRBV30 and TRBJ2-7, is SQTIHQWPATLVQPVGSPLSLECTVEGTSNPNLYWYRQAAGRGLQLLFYSVGIGQISSEVPQNLSASRPQDRQFILSSKKLLLSDSGFYLCAWRTTGQTYEQYFGPGTRLTVT.